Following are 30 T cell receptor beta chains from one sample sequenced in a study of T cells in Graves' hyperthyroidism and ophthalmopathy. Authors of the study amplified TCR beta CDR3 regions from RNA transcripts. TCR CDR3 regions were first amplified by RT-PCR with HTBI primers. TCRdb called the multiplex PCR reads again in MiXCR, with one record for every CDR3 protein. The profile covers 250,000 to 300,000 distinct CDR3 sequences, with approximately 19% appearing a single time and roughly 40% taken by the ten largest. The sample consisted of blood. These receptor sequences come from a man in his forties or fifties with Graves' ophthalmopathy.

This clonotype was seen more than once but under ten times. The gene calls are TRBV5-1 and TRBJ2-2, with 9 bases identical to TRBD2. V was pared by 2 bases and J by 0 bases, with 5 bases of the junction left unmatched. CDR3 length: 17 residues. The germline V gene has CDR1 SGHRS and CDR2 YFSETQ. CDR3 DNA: TGCGCCAGCAGCTTTACCGCTAGCGGGGCGAACACCGGGGAGCTGTTTTTT. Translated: CASSFTASGANTGELFF.

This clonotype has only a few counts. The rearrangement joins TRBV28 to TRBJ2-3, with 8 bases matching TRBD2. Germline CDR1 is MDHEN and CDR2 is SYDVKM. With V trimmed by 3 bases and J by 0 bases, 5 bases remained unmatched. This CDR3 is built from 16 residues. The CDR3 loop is CASSFIAGPSTDTQYF. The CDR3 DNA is TGTGCCAGCAGTTTTATAGCGGGGCCTAGCACAGATACGCAGTATTTT. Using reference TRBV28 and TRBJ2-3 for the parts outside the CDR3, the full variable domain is DVKVTQSSRYLVKRTGEKVFLECVQDMDHENMFWYRQDPGLGLRLIYFSYDVKMKEKGDIPEGYSVSREKKERFSLILESASTNQTSMYLCASSFIAGPSTDTQYFGPGTRLTVL.

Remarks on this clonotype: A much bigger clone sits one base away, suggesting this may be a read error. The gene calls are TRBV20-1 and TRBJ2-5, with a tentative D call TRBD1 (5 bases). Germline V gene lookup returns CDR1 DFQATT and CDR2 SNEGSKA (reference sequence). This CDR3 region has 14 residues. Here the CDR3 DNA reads TGCAGTGCTAGAGTAGGGGAAGCCCAAGAGGCCCAGTACTTC. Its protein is CSARVGEAQEAQYF.

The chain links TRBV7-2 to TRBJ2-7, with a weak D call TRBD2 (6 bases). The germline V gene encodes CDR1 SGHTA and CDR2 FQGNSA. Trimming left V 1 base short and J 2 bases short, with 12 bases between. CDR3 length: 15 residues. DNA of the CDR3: TGTGCCAGCAGCTTAGGGGGGGTAAGAACCTACGAGCAGTACTTC. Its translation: CASSLGGVRTYEQYF.

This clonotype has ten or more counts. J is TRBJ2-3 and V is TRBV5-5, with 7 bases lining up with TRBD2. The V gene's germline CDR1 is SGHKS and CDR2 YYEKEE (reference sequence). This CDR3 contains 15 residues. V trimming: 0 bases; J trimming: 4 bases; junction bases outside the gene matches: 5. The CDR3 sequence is CASSLGGLSADTQYF. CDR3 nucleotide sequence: TGTGCCAGCAGCTTGGGGGGACTATCGGCAGATACGCAGTATTTT.

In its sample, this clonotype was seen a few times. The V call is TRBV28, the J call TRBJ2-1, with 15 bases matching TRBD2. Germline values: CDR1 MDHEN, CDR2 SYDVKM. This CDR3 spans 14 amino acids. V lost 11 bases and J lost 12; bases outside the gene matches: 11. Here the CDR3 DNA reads TGTGCCTGCAAAGGACTAGCGGGAGGGCTAGGGCAGTTCTTC. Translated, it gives CACKGLAGGLGQFF.

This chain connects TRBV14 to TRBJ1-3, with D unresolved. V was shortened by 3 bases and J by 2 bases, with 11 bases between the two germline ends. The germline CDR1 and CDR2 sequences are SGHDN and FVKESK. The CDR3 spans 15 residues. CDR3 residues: CASSHREVPGNTIYF. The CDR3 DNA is TGTGCCAGCAGCCATCGGGAGGTACCTGGAAACACCATATATTTT. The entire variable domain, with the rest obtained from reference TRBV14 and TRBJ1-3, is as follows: EAGVTQFPSHSVIEKGQTVTLRCDPISGHDNLYWYRRVMGKEIKFLLHFVKESKQDESGMPNNRFLAERTGGTYSTLKVQPAELEDSGVYFCASSHREVPGNTIYFGEGSWLTVV.

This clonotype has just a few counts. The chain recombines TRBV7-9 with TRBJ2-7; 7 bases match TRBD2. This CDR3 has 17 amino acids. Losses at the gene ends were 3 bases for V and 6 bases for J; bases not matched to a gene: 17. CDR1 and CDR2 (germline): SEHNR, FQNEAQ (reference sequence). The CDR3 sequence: CASSLLASGLPRGEQYF. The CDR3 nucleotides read TGTGCCAGCAGCTTGCTTGCCTCGGGACTACCGAGGGGCGAGCAGTACTTC.

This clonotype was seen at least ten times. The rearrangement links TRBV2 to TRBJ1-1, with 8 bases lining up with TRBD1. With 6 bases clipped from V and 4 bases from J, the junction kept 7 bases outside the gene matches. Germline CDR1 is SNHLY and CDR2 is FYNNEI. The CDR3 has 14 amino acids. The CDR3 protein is CASRTQGAPTEAFF. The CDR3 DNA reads TGTGCCAGCAGGACTCAGGGGGCGCCCACTGAAGCTTTCTTT.

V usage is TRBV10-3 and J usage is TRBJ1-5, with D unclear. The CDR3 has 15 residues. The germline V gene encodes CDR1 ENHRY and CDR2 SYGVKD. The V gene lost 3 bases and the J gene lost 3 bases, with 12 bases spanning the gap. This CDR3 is CAISDSGRHNQPQHF. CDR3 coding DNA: TGTGCCATCAGTGATTCGGGGAGGCACAATCAGCCCCAGCATTTT.

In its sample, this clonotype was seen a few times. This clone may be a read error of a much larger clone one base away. This chain's CDR3 is CASSLDTDYGYAF. The CDR3, as DNA: TGTGCCAGCAGCTTAGATACAGACTATGGCTACGCCTTC. This rearrangement joins TRBV11-1 to TRBJ1-2; D is undetermined. The germline V gene has CDR1 SGHAT and CDR2 FQDESV (reference sequence). The CDR3 covers 13 residues.

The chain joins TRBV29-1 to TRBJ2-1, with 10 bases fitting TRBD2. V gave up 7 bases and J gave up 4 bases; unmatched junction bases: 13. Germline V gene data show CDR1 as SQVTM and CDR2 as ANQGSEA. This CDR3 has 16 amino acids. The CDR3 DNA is TGCAGCGCCGGGCTAGCGGGAGTCATTTCGTACAATGAGCAGTTCTTC. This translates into CSAGLAGVISYNEQFF.

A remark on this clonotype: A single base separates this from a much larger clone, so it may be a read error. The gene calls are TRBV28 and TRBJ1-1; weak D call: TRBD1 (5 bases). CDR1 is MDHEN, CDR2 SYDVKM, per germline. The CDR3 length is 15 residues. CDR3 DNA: TGTGCCAGCAATTTAGTCCAGGGACCCAACACTGAAGCTTTCTTT. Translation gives CASNLVQGPNTEAFF.

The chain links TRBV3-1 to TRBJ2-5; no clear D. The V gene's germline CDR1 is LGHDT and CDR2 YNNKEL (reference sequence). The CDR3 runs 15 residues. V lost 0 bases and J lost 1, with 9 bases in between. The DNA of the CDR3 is TGTGCCAGCAGCCAAGAAGGGCTACCCCAAGAGACCCAGTACTTC. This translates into CASSQEGLPQETQYF.

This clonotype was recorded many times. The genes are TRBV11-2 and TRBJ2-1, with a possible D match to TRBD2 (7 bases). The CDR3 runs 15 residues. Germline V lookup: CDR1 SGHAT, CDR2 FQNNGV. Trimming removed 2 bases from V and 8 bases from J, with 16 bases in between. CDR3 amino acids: CASSLRGALADEQFF. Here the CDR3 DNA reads TGTGCCAGCAGCTTAAGGGGGGCGCTAGCGGATGAGCAGTTCTTC.

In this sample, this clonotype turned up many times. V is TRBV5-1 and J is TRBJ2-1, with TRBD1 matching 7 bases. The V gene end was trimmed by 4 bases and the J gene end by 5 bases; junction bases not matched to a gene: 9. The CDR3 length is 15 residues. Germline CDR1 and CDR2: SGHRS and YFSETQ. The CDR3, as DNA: TGCGCCAGCAGCCTCACCGGGACAGTTAACAATGAGCAGTTCTTC. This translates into CASSLTGTVNNEQFF.

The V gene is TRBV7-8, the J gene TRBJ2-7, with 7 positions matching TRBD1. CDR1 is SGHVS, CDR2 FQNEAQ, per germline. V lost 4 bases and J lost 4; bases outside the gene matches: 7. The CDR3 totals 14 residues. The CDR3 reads CASSSQQGQYEQYF. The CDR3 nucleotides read TGTGCCAGCAGCTCTCAACAGGGACAGTACGAGCAGTACTTC.

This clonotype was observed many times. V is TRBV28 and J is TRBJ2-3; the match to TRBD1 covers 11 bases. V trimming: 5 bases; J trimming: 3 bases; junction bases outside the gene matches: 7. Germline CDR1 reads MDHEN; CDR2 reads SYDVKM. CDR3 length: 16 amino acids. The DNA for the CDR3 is TGTGCCAGCAGTCCCCACGGGACAGGGGGGACAGATACGCAGTATTTT. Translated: CASSPHGTGGTDTQYF. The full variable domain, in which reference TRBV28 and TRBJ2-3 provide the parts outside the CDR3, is DVKVTQSSRYLVKRTGEKVFLECVQDMDHENMFWYRQDPGLGLRLIYFSYDVKMKEKGDIPEGYSVSREKKERFSLILESASTNQTSMYLCASSPHGTGGTDTQYFGPGTRLTVL.

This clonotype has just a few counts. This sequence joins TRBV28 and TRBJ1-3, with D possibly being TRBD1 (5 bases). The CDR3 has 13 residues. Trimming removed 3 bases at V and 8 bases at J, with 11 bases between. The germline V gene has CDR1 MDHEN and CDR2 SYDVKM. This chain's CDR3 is CASSFPGWDTIYF. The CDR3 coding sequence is TGTGCCAGCAGTTTCCCAGGGTGGGACACCATATATTTT. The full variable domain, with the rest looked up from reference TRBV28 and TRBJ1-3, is DVKVTQSSRYLVKRTGEKVFLECVQDMDHENMFWYRQDPGLGLRLIYFSYDVKMKEKGDIPEGYSVSREKKERFSLILESASTNQTSMYLCASSFPGWDTIYFGEGSWLTVV.

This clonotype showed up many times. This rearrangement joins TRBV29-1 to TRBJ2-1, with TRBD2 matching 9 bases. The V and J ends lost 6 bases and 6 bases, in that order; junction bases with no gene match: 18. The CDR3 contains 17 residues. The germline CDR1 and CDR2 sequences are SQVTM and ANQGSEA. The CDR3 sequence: CSVDVRERAGGPNEQFF. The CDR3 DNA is TGCAGCGTGGACGTCAGAGAGAGGGCGGGAGGGCCCAATGAGCAGTTCTTC.

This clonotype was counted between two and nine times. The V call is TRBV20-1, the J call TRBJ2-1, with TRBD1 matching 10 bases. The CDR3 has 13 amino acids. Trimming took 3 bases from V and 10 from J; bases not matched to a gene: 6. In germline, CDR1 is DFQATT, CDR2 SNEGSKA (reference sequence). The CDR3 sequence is CSARGQGRREQFF. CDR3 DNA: TGCAGTGCTAGGGGACAGGGGAGAAGGGAGCAGTTCTTC.

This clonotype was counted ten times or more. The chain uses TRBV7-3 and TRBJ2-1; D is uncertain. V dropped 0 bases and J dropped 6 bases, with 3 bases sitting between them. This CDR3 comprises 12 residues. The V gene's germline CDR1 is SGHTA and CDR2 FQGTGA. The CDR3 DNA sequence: TGTGCCAGCAGCTTAACGAGCAATGAGCAGTTCTTC. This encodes CASSLTSNEQFF.

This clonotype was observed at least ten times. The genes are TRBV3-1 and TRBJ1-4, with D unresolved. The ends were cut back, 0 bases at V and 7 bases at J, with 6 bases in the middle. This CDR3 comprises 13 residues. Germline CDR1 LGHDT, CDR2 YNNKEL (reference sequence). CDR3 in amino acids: CASSQEGFEKLFF. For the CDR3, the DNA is TGTGCCAGCAGCCAAGAAGGTTTTGAAAAACTGTTTTTT.

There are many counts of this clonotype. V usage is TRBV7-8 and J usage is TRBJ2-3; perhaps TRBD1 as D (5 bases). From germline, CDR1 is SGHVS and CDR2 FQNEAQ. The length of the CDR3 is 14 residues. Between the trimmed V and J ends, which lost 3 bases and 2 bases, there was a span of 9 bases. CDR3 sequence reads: CASSFRQHTDTQYF. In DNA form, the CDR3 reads TGTGCCAGCAGCTTCCGACAGCACACAGATACGCAGTATTTT. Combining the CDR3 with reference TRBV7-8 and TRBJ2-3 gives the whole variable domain GAGVSQSPRYKVAKRGQDVALRCDPISGHVSLFWYQQALGQGPEFLTYFQNEAQLDKSGLPSDRFFAERPEGSVSTLKIQRTQQEDSAVYLCASSFRQHTDTQYFGPGTRLTVL.

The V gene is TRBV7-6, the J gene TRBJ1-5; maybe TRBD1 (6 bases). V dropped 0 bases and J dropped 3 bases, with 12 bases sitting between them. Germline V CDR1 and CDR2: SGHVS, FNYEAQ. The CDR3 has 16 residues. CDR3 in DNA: TGTGCCAGCAGCTTAGCCCCTGGACAGCTCAATCAGCCCCAGCATTTT. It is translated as CASSLAPGQLNQPQHF.

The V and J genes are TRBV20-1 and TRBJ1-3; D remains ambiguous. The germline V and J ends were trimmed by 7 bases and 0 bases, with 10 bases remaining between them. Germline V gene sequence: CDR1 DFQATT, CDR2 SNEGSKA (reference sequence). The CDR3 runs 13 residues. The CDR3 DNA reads TGCAGTGTGGTGGGCAGCTCTGGAAACACCATATATTTT. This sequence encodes CSVVGSSGNTIYF.

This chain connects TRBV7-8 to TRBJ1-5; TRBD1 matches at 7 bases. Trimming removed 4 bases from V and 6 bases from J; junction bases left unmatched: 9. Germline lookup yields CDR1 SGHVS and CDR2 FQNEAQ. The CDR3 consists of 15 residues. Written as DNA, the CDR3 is TGTGCCAGCAGCTCCCGGGACAGAGGGGTTCAGCCCCAGCATTTT. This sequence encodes CASSSRDRGVQPQHF. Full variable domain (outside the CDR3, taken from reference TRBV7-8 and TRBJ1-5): GAGVSQSPRYKVAKRGQDVALRCDPISGHVSLFWYQQALGQGPEFLTYFQNEAQLDKSGLPSDRFFAERPEGSVSTLKIQRTQQEDSAVYLCASSSRDRGVQPQHFGDGTRLSIL.

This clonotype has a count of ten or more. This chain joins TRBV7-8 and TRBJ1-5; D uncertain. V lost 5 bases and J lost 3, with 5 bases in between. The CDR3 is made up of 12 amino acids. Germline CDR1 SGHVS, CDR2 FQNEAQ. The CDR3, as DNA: TGTGCCAGCAGCCCCTCCAATCAGCCCCAGCATTTT. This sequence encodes CASSPSNQPQHF.

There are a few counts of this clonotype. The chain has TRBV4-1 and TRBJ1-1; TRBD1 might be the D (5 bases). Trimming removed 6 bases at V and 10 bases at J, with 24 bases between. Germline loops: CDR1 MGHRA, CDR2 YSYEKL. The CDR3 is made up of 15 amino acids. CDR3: CASRILTTEGRGAFF. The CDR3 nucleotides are TGCGCCAGCAGGATACTTACGACAGAAGGCCGGGGAGCTTTCTTT.

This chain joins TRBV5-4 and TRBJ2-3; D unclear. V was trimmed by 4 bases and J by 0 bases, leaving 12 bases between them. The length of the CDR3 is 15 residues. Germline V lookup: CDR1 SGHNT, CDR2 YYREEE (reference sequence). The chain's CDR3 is CASSRTPSSTDTQYF. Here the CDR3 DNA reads TGTGCCAGCAGCCGGACCCCATCTAGCACAGATACGCAGTATTTT.